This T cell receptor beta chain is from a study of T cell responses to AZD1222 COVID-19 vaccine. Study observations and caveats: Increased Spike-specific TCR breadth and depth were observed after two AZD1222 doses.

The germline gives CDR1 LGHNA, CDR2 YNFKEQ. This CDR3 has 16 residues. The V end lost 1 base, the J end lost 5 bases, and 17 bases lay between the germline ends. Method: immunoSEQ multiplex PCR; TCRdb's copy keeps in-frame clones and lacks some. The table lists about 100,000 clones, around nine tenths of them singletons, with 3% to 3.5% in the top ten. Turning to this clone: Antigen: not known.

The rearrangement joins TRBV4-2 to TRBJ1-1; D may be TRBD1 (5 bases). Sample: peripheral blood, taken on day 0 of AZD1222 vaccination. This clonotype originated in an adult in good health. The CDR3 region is CASSQVRGGRETEAFF. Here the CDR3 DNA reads TGTGCCAGCAGCCAAGTTCGCGGGGGTCGGGAGACTGAAGCTTTCTTT.